Listed here are 3 T cell receptor beta chains from one sample, sequenced in a study of blood T cell repertoires in COVID-19. Here immunoSEQ multiplex PCR was the method, and the copy in TCRdb shows in-frame clones only, minus some. Of about 210,000 clones in the sample, about 92% were seen once. Sequencing was done on a sample of peripheral blood. The receptors come from a man younger than 40 with acute or convalescent COVID-19.

V gene TRBV5-1 combines with J gene TRBJ2-2; no definite D call. CDR3 length: 15 residues. Germline CDR1 SGHRS, CDR2 YFSETQ. The ends were cut back, 2 bases at V and 5 bases at J, with 13 bases in the middle. CDR3 coding DNA: TGCGCCAGCAGCTTTTTAGCCGAGACTACCGGGGAGCTGTTTTTT. Translating gives CASSFLAETTGELFF.

The rearrangement joins TRBV6-6 to TRBJ2-5; TRBD2 agrees at 10 bases. Germline trimming cut 2 bases from V and 8 bases from J; bases unmatched to any gene: 11. This CDR3 is 16 amino acids long. Per the germline V gene, CDR1 is MNHNY and CDR2 is SVGAGI (reference sequence). In nucleotides, the CDR3 is TGTGCCAGCAGTTACGTAACTAGCGGGGACAAGAACACCCAGTACTTC. Its protein is CASSYVTSGDKNTQYF.

The genes are TRBV28 and TRBJ1-4, with unresolved D. This CDR3 is 15 amino acids long. Trimming cost V 7 bases and J 6 bases, with 18 bases left between them. CDR1 MDHEN and CDR2 SYDVKM come from the germline V gene. The CDR3 loop reads CASNSGNNRDEKLFF. The CDR3 DNA is TGTGCCAGCAATTCCGGTAATAATAGAGATGAAAAACTGTTTTTT.